A selection of T cell receptor beta chains follows, all from one sample in a study of tumor-infiltrating lymphocytes in primary liver carcinoma. TCRdb reanalysed the multiplex PCR reads using MiXCR and keeps one entry per CDR3 protein. The table lists around 170,000 distinct CDR3 sequences, over 50% of them singletons. The sequencing sample was made of peripheral blood. Source of these receptors: a man aged 35 to 55 with primary liver carcinoma and hepatitis B virus infection. CDR3s include the opening cysteine and the closing phenylalanine or tryptophan. Each record gives: J gene, V gene, CDR3 protein.

>TRBJ1-2|TRBV28
CASNQEYYGYTF
>TRBJ2-3|TRBV4-2
CASSLPPWDSGTDTQYF
>TRBJ2-1|TRBV12-3/TRBV12-4
CASVPDRRADNEQFF
>TRBJ2-1|TRBV11-2
CVSSTAESYNEQFF
>TRBJ2-7|TRBV18
CASSPGFSYYEQYF
>TRBJ2-2|TRBV11-1
CASSPTNRVGELLF
>TRBJ1-2|TRBV29-1
CSARQGDRYTF
>TRBJ2-3|TRBV6-5
CASRPSGGTSTDTQYF
>TRBJ2-5|TRBV6-6
CASRVTSQETQYF
>TRBJ2-3|TRBV6-1
CARSEPGTGTDTQYF
>TRBJ2-1|TRBV29-1
CSARDYSYNEQFF
>TRBJ2-7|TRBV11-2
CASIFLDTGEQYF
>TRBJ2-2|TRBV12-3/TRBV12-4
CASSFRTENTGELFF
>TRBJ1-4|TRBV24-1
CATSDGGLNEKLFF
>TRBJ1-1|TRBV11-3
CASNITGTTEAFF
>TRBJ2-1|TRBV29-1
CSVGTSGLVNEQFF
>TRBJ2-5|TRBV5-1
CASSVGQLQETQYF
>TRBJ2-7|TRBV11-2
CVSSRPVSYEQYF
>TRBJ2-1|TRBV10-1
CASSETRSEFF
>TRBJ1-1|TRBV11-2
CASNHNSGPEAFF
>TRBJ2-7|TRBV11-2
CANSNNRGLAYEQYF
>TRBJ1-5|TRBV6-5
CASSRGWAQPQHF
>TRBJ2-7|TRBV29-1
CSVDANRGGEQYF
>TRBJ2-1|TRBV11-2
CASSSTPLLTEYFF
>TRBJ2-2|TRBV11-2
CASSRMGNTGELFF
>TRBJ2-1|TRBV11-2
CASSLNHPYNEQFF
>TRBJ2-7|TRBV6-5
CASVSSPGGTGGFYGQYF
>TRBJ2-7|TRBV5-6
CASSIAGGSYEQYF
>TRBJ2-1|TRBV20-1
CSVPGTSGDNEQFF
>TRBJ1-2|TRBV25-1
CASSEQGYGYTF
>TRBJ2-3|TRBV11-1
CASSPVVGDLRVTQYF
>TRBJ2-3|TRBV11-2
CASSLTSGKEYF
>TRBJ2-3|TRBV11-2
CASTGRAGSTDTQYF
>TRBJ2-7|TRBV6-2/TRBV6-3
CASSYSTKGLAGDWPYEQYF
>TRBJ2-1|TRBV6-2/TRBV6-3
CASSQVRTSVDNEQFF
>TRBJ1-2|TRBV25-1
CASSDGPYGYTF
>TRBJ2-1|TRBV11-2
CASCVRGAPYNEQFF
>TRBJ2-5|TRBV6-2/TRBV6-3
CVSIGQGRETQYF
>TRBJ2-3|TRBV4-1
CASSQVHRKTDTQYF
>TRBJ2-7|TRBV12-5
CASGCHDQYF
>TRBJ1-5|TRBV4-1
CASSQPPWGNQPQHF
>TRBJ2-7|TRBV20-1
CSARVGRKPPYEQYF
>TRBJ1-1|TRBV10-3
CAISFFKDRSTEAFF
>TRBJ2-3|TRBV29-1
CNVEDRWGIAGVGTDTQYF
>TRBJ2-2|TRBV11-2
CTSSPRASGISRELFF
>TRBJ2-7|TRBV5-1
CASSLERKEDEQYF
>TRBJ2-6|TRBV4-2
CASSQEGGVDFSNVLTF
>TRBJ2-2|TRBV4-2
CASSQESGGINTGELFF
>TRBJ2-7|TRBV11-2
CASSPISRVRGITYEQYF
>TRBJ2-5|TRBV10-2
CASSESEVGGETQYF
>TRBJ1-1|TRBV7-9
CASNTDGNTEAFF
>TRBJ2-7|TRBV18
CASSPGVSREQYF
>TRBJ2-5|TRBV6-5
CVSGYRFQETQYF
>TRBJ2-1|TRBV5-1
CASSSPMNNEQFF
>TRBJ1-2|TRBV6-5
CASSYRWLEGYGYTF